Listed below are T cell receptor beta chains from one sample, sequenced in a study of blood T cell repertoires in COVID-19. Profiling relied on immunoSEQ multiplex PCR, and the TCRdb table lists in-frame clones only, not all of them. The profile shows 250,000 to 350,000 clones, about 88% of them singletons. Sequencing used PBMCs or T cells enriched from blood (not recorded which). These receptors originate from a woman aged 45-60 years who had recovered from COVID-19. Both conserved end residues are part of each CDR3. The order of the fields is V gene, clone size, J gene, D gene, CDR3 length, CDR3 DNA, CDR3 protein. D genes are given only for firm matches. A row's size may be missing; if present it is once, few, many or a size class.

TRBV5-1	-	TRBJ1-3	-	17	TGCGCCAGCAGCTTGTCGGGGGGGAGCCAAAATGGAAACACCATATATTTT	CASSLSGGSQNGNTIYF
TRBV5-1	few	TRBJ2-3	TRBD2	18	TGCGCCAGCAGCTTTCGACTAGCGGGAGGGCCGGGGGTAGATACGCAGTATTTT	CASSFRLAGGPGVDTQYF
TRBV2	-	TRBJ1-1	TRBD1	15	TGTGCCAGTTCCGGGACAGGTACCATGAACACTGAAGCTTTCTTT	CASSGTGTMNTEAFF
TRBV28	-	TRBJ2-2	TRBD1	16	TGTGCCAGCAGTTCAAAAGGGACAGGGGGCAACGGGGAGCTGTTTTTT	CASSSKGTGGNGELFF
TRBV4-3	-	TRBJ2-7	-	16	TGCGCCAGCAGCCAAGGTCGGGCTTTCCGCGGAGGCGAGCAGTACTTC	CASSQGRAFRGGEQYF
TRBV2	-	TRBJ1-1	-	14	TGTGCCAGCAAAAGGGTTGCAGGGGTGAAAGAGGCTTTCTTT	CASKRVAGVKEAFF
TRBV5-1	-	TRBJ2-7	TRBD2	15	TGCGCCAGCAGCGATACAGCGGGAGCTACCTACGAGCAGTACTTC	CASSDTAGATYEQYF
TRBV28	-	TRBJ1-1	-	14	TGTGCCAGCAGTTTACAGGGATGGGGCACTGAAGCTTTCTTT	CASSLQGWGTEAFF
TRBV6-6	-	TRBJ1-1	-	13	TGTGCCAGCAGTTACTCCCGGGACACTGAAGCTTTCTTT	CASSYSRDTEAFF
TRBV10-3	-	TRBJ1-1	TRBD1	14	TGTGCCATCAGTTACACAGGGGGTTCCACTGAAGCTTTCTTT	CAISYTGGSTEAFF
TRBV28	few	TRBJ2-1	-	15	TGTGCCAGCAGTGTATCCGGGAGCCTTAACAATGAGCAGTTCTTC	CASSVSGSLNNEQFF
TRBV6-2/TRBV6-3	-	TRBJ1-5	-	14	TGTGCCAGCAGTTACTCGGGGGGTATCCAGCCCCAGCATTTT	CASSYSGGIQPQHF
TRBV4-2	once	TRBJ2-1	-	15	TGTGCCAGCAGCCGAGAAACGGGACTCCACAATGAGCAGTTCTTC	CASSRETGLHNEQFF
TRBV4-2	few	TRBJ1-1	-	15	TGTGCCAGCAGCCAGGTAAGGAGTCTGAACACTGAAGCTTTCTTT	CASSQVRSLNTEAFF
TRBV28	-	TRBJ1-2	-	15	TGTGCCAGCAGTTTACCACGGGGGGGGCGCTATGGCTACACCTTC	CASSLPRGGRYGYTF